These 12 T cell receptor beta chains were sequenced from one sample in a study of blood T cell repertoires in COVID-19. The table came from immunoSEQ multiplex PCR; TCRdb's copy has only in-frame clones and leaves some out. The sample holds a few hundred thousand clones, approximately 85% seen once. Sequencing was carried out using PBMCs or T cells enriched from blood (not recorded which). The receptors derive from a woman between 45 and 65 years old who had recovered from COVID-19.

CDR3 loop: CASSEPGQGYQPQHF. CDR3 nucleotide sequence: TGTGCCAGCAGTGAACCGGGACAGGGATATCAGCCCCAGCATTTT. V is TRBV28 and J is TRBJ1-5; 9 positions agree with TRBD1. The CDR3 runs 15 residues. With 5 bases clipped from V and 5 bases from J, the junction kept 7 bases outside the gene matches. Germline loops: CDR1 MDHEN, CDR2 SYDVKM.

The genes are TRBV3-1 (or the pseudogene TRBV3-2) and TRBJ2-2; TRBD1 matches at 7 bases. CDR3 length equals 18 residues. Per germline, CDR1 LGHDT and CDR2 YNNKEL (reference sequence). The V and J ends lost 2 bases and 3 bases, in that order; junction bases with no gene match: 12. In DNA form, the CDR3 reads TGTGCCAGCAGCCAATTGACAGGGCGTCGGATCTACACCGGGGAGCTGTTTTTT. It is translated as CASSQLTGRRIYTGELFF.

The chain employs TRBV18 and TRBJ2-7; 10 bases map to TRBD2. Trimming took 5 bases from V and 4 from J; bases not matched to a gene: 2. The CDR3 spans 13 residues. Germline CDR1 KGHSH, CDR2 LQKENI. Written as DNA, the CDR3 is TGTGCCAGCTCATCTAGCGGGAGTTACGAGCAGTACTTC. It specifies CASSSSGSYEQYF.

The chain uses TRBV27 and TRBJ2-2; TRBD1 matches at 7 bases. The CDR3 is 15 residues long. Losses at the gene ends were 6 bases for V and 4 bases for J; bases not matched to a gene: 8. The germline CDR1 and CDR2 sequences are MNHEY and SMNVEV (reference sequence). CDR3 protein: CASRHVTGFTGELFF. In DNA, the CDR3 is TGTGCCAGCAGACATGTGACAGGGTTCACCGGGGAGCTGTTTTTT.

The genes are TRBV18 and TRBJ2-7; TRBD2 agrees at 7 bases. Germline trimming cut 2 bases from V and 3 bases from J; bases unmatched to any gene: 7. This CDR3 contains 15 residues. The germline CDR1 and CDR2 sequences are KGHSH and LQKENI. The CDR3 sequence is CASSPTREFYYEQYF. CDR3 nucleotides: TGTGCCAGCTCACCAACGCGGGAGTTCTACTACGAGCAGTACTTC.

This clone has just one count. The chain recombines TRBV28 with TRBJ2-3, with 8 bases matching TRBD2. This CDR3 spans 15 amino acids. Germline lookup yields CDR1 MDHEN and CDR2 SYDVKM. V trimming: 7 bases; J trimming: 3 bases; junction bases outside the gene matches: 9. CDR3: CASKLGGGATDTQYF. The DNA for the CDR3 is TGTGCCAGCAAGCTCGGGGGGGGCGCGACAGATACGCAGTATTTT.

This sequence joins TRBV2 and TRBJ2-3; D is ambiguous. V lost 4 bases and J 4 bases, leaving 9 bases between the germline ends. CDR3 length equals 13 residues. The germline V gene encodes CDR1 SNHLY and CDR2 FYNNEI. CDR3 bases: TGTGCCAGCAGTGGGCAGATCGCAGATACGCAGTATTTT. This sequence encodes CASSGQIADTQYF. Supplemented by reference TRBV2 and TRBJ2-3, the full variable domain reads EPEVTQTPSHQVTQMGQEVILRCVPISNHLYFYWYRQILGQKVEFLVSFYNNEISEKSEIFDDQFSVERPDGSNFTLKIRSTKLEDSAMYFCASSGQIADTQYFGPGTRLTVL.

V is TRBV9 and J is TRBJ2-3; maybe TRBD2 (6 bases). Trimming stripped 2 bases from V and 0 bases from J, with 10 bases between. The CDR3 is made up of 15 amino acids. The germline V gene encodes CDR1 SGDLS and CDR2 YYNGEE. The CDR3 nucleotides are TGTGCCAGCAGCGTCGGGCGGGGAAGCACAGATACGCAGTATTTT. Amino acids: CASSVGRGSTDTQYF.

Only one count was recorded for this clone. The chain combines TRBV7-9 with TRBJ2-2; 7 nucleotides line up with TRBD2. In germline, CDR1 is SEHNR, CDR2 FQNEAQ (reference sequence). The ends lost 4 bases at V and 8 bases at J; junction bases unmatched: 4. The CDR3 spans 13 residues. The DNA for the CDR3 is TGTGCCAGCAGCTACCTAGCGGCTGGGGAGCTGTTTTTT. This gives the protein CASSYLAAGELFF.

The rearrangement joins TRBV9 to TRBJ2-1; 7 bases line up with TRBD1. This CDR3 contains 17 residues. V dropped 3 bases and J dropped 0; count of bases not matched to a gene: 9. Germline V gene lookup returns CDR1 SGDLS and CDR2 YYNGEE. CDR3 region: CASSATQGVSSYNEQFF. CDR3 bases: TGTGCCAGCAGCGCGACGCAGGGGGTCTCCTCCTACAATGAGCAGTTCTTC.

The chain has TRBV21-1 and TRBJ1-2; the table's D call, TRBD1, was not checked against the DNA. TRBV21-1 is assigned pseudogene status. CDR3 length equals 14 residues. DNA for the CDR3: TGTGCCAGCAGCAAAGCTCAGTTCTTCTATGGCTACACCTTC. This codes for CASSKAQFFYGYTF.

V usage is TRBV27 and J usage is TRBJ2-7, with TRBD2 as a possible D gene (5 bases). Trimming cost V 5 bases and J 5 bases, with 19 bases left between them. The germline CDR1 and CDR2 sequences are MNHEY and SMNVEV (reference sequence). The length of the CDR3 is 15 residues. As DNA, the CDR3 is TGTGCCAGCAGTCTGGCGGGCTCAGGTATCGACGAGCAGTACTTC. Protein sequence: CASSLAGSGIDEQYF.